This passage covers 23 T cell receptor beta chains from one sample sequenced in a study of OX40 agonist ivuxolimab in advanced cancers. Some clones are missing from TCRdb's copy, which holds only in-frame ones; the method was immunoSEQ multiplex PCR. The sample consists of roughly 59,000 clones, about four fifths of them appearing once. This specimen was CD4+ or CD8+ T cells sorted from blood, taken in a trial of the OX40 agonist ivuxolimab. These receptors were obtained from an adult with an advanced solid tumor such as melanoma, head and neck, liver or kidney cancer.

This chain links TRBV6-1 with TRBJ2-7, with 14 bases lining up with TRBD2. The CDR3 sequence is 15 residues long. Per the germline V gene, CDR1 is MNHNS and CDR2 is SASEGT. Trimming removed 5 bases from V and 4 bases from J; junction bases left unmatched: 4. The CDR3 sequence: CASSRTSGGTYEQYF. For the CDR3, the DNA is TGTGCCAGCAGTAGGACTAGCGGGGGGACTTACGAGCAGTACTTC.

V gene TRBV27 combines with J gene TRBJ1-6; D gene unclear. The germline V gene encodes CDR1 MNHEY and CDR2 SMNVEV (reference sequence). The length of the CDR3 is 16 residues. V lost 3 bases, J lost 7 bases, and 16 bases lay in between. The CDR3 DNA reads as TGTGCCAGCAGTTTGGGTCGGGTAGGGATGAATTCACCCCTCCACTTT. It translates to CASSLGRVGMNSPLHF.

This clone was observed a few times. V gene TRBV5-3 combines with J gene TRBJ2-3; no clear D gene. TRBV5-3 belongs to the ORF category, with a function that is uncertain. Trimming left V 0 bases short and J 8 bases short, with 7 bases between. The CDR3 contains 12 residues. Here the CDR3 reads CARSLDYSTQYF. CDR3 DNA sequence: TGTGCCAGAAGCTTGGACTACAGTACGCAGTATTTT.

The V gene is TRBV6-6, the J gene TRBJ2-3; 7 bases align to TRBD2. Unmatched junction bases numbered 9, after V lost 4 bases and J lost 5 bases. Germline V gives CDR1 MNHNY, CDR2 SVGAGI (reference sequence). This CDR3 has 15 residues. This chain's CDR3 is CASSFMTSRRDTQYF. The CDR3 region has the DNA TGTGCCAGCAGTTTCATGACTAGCCGTAGAGATACGCAGTATTTT.

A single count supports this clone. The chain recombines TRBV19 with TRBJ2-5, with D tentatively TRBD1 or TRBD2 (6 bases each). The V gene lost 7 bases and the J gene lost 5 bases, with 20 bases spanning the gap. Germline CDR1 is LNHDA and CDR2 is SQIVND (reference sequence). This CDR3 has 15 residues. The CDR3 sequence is CASTIAGGLGETQYF. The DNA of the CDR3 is TGTGCCAGTACCATAGCTGGGGGGCTGGGGGAGACCCAGTACTTC.

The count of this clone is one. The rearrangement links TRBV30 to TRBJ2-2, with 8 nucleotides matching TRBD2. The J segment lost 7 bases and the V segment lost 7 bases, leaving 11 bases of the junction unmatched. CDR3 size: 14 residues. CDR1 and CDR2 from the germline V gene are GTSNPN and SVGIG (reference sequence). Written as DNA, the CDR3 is TGTGCCTTCCTCGGGCGGGGGGTAAACGGGGAGCTGTTTTTT. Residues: CAFLGRGVNGELFF.

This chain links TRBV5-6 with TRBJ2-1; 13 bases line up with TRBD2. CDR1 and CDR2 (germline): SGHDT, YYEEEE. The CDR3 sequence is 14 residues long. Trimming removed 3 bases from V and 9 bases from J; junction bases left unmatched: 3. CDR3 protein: CASSSTSGGAEQFF. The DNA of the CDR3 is TGTGCCAGCAGCTCAACTAGCGGGGGGGCTGAGCAGTTCTTC. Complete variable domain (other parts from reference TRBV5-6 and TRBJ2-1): DAGVTQSPTHLIKTRGQQVTLRCSPKSGHDTVSWYQQALGQGPQFIFQYYEEEERQRGNFPDRFSGHQFPNYSSELNVNALLLGDSALYLCASSSTSGGAEQFFGPGTRLTVL.

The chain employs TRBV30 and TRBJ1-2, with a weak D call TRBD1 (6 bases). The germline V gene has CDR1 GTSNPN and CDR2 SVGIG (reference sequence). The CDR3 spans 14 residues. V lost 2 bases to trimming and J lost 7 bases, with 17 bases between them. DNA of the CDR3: TGTGCCTGGAGTTCAGGTGCAGGGGAGGGTGGCTACACCTTC. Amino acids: CAWSSGAGEGGYTF.

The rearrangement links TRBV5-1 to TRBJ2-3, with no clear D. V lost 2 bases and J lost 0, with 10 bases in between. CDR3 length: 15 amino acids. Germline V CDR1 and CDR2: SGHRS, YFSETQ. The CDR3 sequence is CASSLGAKSTDTQYF. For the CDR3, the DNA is TGCGCCAGCAGCTTAGGTGCGAAGAGCACAGATACGCAGTATTTT.

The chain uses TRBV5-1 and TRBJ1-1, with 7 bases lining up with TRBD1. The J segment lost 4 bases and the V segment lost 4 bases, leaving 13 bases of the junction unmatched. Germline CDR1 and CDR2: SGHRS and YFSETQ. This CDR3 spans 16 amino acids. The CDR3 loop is CASSVARGHEGTEAFF. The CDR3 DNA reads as TGCGCCAGCAGCGTAGCTAGGGGGCACGAAGGCACTGAAGCTTTCTTT. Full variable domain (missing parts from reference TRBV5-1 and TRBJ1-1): KAGVTQTPRYLIKTRGQQVTLSCSPISGHRSVSWYQQTPGQGLQFLFEYFSETQRNKGNFPGRFSGRQFSNSRSEMNVSTLELGDSALYLCASSVARGHEGTEAFFGQGTRLTVV.

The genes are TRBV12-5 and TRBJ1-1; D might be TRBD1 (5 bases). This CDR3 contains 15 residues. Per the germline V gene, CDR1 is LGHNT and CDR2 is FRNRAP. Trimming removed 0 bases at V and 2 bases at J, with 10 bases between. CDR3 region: CASGLVPGRNTEAFF. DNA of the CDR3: TGTGCTAGTGGTTTGGTGCCAGGGCGAAACACTGAAGCTTTCTTT.

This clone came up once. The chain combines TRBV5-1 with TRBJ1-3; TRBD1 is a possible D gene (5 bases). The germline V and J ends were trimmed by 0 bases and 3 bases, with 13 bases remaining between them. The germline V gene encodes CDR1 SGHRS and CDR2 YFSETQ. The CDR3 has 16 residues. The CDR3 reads CASSLVQGEGGNTIYF. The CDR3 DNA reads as TGCGCCAGCAGCTTGGTGCAGGGAGAAGGTGGAAACACCATATATTTT.

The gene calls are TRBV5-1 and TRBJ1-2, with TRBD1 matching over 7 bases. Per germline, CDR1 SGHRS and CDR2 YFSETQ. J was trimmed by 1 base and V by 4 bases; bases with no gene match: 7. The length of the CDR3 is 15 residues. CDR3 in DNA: TGCGCCAGCAGCCCCTGGCAGGGGGTTAACTATGGCTACACCTTC. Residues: CASSPWQGVNYGYTF.

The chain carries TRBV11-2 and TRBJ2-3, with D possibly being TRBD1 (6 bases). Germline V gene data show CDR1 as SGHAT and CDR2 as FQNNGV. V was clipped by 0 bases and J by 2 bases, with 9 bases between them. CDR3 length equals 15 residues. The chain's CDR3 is CASSLETGTTDTQYF. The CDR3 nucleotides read TGTGCCAGCAGCTTAGAAACAGGGACCACAGATACGCAGTATTTT.

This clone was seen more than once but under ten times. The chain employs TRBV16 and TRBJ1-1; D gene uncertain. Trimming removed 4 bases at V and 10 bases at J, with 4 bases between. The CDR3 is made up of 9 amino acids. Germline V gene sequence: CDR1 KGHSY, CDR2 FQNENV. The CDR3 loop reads CASSPGAFF. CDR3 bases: TGTGCCAGCAGCCCTGGAGCTTTCTTT.

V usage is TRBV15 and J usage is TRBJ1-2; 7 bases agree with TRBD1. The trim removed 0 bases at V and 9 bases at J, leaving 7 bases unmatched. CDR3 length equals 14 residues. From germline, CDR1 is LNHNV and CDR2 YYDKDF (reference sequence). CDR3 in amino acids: CATSRDLLTGSYTF. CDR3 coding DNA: TGTGCCACCAGCAGAGATCTCCTGACAGGGAGCTACACCTTC.

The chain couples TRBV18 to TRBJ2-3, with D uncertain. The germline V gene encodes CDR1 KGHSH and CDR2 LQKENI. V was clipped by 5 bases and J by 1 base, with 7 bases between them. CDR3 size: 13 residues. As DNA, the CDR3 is TGTGCCAGCTCAACAGAAGGCACAGATACGCAGTATTTT. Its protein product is CASSTEGTDTQYF.

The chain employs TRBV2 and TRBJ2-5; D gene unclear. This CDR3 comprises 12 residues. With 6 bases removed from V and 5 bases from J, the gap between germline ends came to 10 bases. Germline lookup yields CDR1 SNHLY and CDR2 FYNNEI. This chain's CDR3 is CASRAVTETQYF. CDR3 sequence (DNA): TGTGCCAGCAGAGCAGTAACGGAGACCCAGTACTTC. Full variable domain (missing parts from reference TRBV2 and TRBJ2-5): EPEVTQTPSHQVTQMGQEVILRCVPISNHLYFYWYRQILGQKVEFLVSFYNNEISEKSEIFDDQFSVERPDGSNFTLKIRSTKLEDSAMYFCASRAVTETQYFGPGTRLLVL.

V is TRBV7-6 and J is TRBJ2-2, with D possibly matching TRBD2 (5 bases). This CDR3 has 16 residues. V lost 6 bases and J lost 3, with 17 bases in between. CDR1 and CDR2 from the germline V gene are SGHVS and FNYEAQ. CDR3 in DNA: TGTGCCAGCAGTGCCCGGGGAAGGGCTGACACCGGGGAGCTGTTTTTT. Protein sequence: CASSARGRADTGELFF.

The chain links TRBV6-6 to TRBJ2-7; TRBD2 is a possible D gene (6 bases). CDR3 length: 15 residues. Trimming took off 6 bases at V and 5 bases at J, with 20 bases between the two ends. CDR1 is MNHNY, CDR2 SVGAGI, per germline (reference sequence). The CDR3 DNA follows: TGTGCCAGCAGACCAGGGACGGGAGTAACGGACGAGCAGTACTTC. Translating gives CASRPGTGVTDEQYF.

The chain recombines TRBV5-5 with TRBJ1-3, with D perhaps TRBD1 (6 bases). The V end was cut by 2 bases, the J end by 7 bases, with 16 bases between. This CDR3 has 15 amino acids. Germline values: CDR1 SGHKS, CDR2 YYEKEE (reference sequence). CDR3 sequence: CASSFDAGALNTIYF. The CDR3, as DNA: TGTGCCAGCAGCTTTGATGCGGGGGCTCTGAACACCATATATTTT.

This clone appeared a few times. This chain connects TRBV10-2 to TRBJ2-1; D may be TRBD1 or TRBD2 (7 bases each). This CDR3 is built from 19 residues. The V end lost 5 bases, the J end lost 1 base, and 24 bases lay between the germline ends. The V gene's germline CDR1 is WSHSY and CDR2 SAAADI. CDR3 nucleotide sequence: TGCGCCAGCAGTCGGACCACTAACAGGGGCGGGGGATCCTACAATGAGCAGTTCTTC. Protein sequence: CASSRTTNRGGGSYNEQFF.

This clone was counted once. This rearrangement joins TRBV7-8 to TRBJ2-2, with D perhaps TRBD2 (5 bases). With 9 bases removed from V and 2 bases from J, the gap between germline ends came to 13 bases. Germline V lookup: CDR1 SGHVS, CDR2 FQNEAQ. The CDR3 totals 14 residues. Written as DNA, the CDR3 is TGTGCCAGTTCTAGGACTTCCAACACCGGGGAGCTGTTTTTT. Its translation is CASSRTSNTGELFF.